This T cell receptor (beta chain) comes out of a study of T cells after posttransplantation cyclophosphamide. Whole-study results and caveats: Recipient CMV seropositivity and CMV reactivation strongly tracked TRB clonality. Later post-transplant blood repertoires were often dominated by donor CD8+ memory clones.

This clone has more than one count but fewer than ten. Antigen specificity is unknown. Methotrexate plus calcineurin inhibitor accompanied controls' myeloablative marrow transplants; sampling was 1 year later. Looked up from germline, CDR1 is ENHRY and CDR2 is SYGVKD. The ends were cut back, 4 bases at V and 2 bases at J, with 8 bases in the middle. The CDR3 runs to 13 residues. TCRdb keeps only in-frame clones here, not all; method: immunoSEQ multiplex PCR. This table has roughly 10,000 clones, around 89% appearing once. This TCR came from a male patient aged 45 to 59 who received an allogeneic stem cell transplant from an unrelated donor, was CMV-positive, and had chronic GVHD only. The graft donor may account for some of the T cells. The genes are TRBV10-3 and TRBJ1-2, with D uncertain. The material was PBMCs, obtained approximately 430 days after allogeneic stem cell transplant with calcineurin inhibitor and methotrexate. CDR3 protein: CAISVGGNYGYTF. CDR3 bases: TGTGCCATCAGTGTGGGAGGGAACTATGGCTACACCTTC.